One and the same sample provided the 17 T cell receptor beta chains below, sequenced in a study of CD8 T cells in ankylosing spondylitis. Study outcomes and limitations: Ankylosing spondylitis blood seemed to carry a telltale TCR beta motif made of seven or eight highly homologous variants.

Antigen specificity for these receptors is unknown. A single record per CDR3 protein comes from TCRdb applying MiXCR to the 5' RACE reads. The sample lists 350,000 to 450,000 distinct CDR3 sequences, roughly a quarter occurring once. The sample taken for sequencing was blood, either unsorted or a sorted T cell fraction (not recorded which). These receptors came from a male donor with ankylosing spondylitis.

This chain uses TRBV20-1 with TRBJ2-5, with 11 bases that match TRBD2. The CDR3 has 16 residues. Germline V CDR1 and CDR2: DFQATT, SNEGSKA (reference sequence). Trimming removed 6 bases from V and 1 base from J; junction bases left unmatched: 10. The CDR3: CSASPRLAGFQETQYF. CDR3 sequence (DNA): TGCAGTGCCTCCCCCAGACTAGCGGGGTTCCAAGAGACCCAGTACTTC.

The rearrangement uses TRBV11-3 and TRBJ2-5, with D hard to call. The CDR3 has 13 amino acids. Trimming took 7 bases from V and 5 from J, leaving 14 bases between them. CDR1 SGHNT and CDR2 YENEEA come from the germline V gene. The CDR3, as DNA: TGTGCCAGCACCCTCACGGGCCAGGAGACCCAGTACTTC. Translation: CASTLTGQETQYF.

CDR3: CASIRDNYGYTF. The DNA for the CDR3 is TGTGCCAGCATCAGGGACAACTATGGCTACACCTTC. The V and J genes are TRBV2 and TRBJ1-2, with a tentative D call TRBD1 (5 bases). From germline, CDR1 is SNHLY and CDR2 FYNNEI. The V and J ends lost 7 bases and 2 bases respectively, with 8 bases between them. This CDR3 has 12 amino acids.

In DNA form, the CDR3 reads TGTGCCAGCAGTGAAGCGTGGAACAGGGAGGATCAGCCCCAGCATTTT. Residues: CASSEAWNREDQPQHF. The chain uses TRBV6-1 and TRBJ1-5; D may be TRBD1 (6 bases). Germline V lookup: CDR1 MNHNS, CDR2 SASEGT. The V gene lost 0 bases and the J gene lost 5 bases, with 14 bases spanning the gap. The CDR3 extends over 16 amino acids.

This clonotype has just a few counts. J is TRBJ2-1 and V is TRBV20-1; D gene uncertain. From germline, CDR1 is DFQATT and CDR2 SNEGSKA (reference sequence). The CDR3 is 18 residues long. The ends were cut back, 3 bases at V and 2 bases at J, with 23 bases in the middle. CDR3 amino acids: CSASFSPPRHVAYNEQFF. CDR3 coding DNA: TGCAGTGCTAGTTTTTCGCCCCCCAGGCATGTCGCCTACAATGAGCAGTTCTTC.

There are a few counts of this clonotype. This chain links TRBV20-1 with TRBJ1-2; D might be TRBD1 (5 bases). V dropped 3 bases and J dropped 8 bases, with 22 bases sitting between them. Germline V gene data show CDR1 as DFQATT and CDR2 as SNEGSKA (reference sequence). The CDR3 runs to 15 residues. CDR3 DNA: TGCAGTGCTAGTTTAGACACATTGGGACTATGGGGCTACACCTTC. As protein: CSASLDTLGLWGYTF.

J is TRBJ2-5 and V is TRBV5-8; TRBD2 matches 10 bases. V shed 0 bases, J shed 3 bases, and the junction held 5 bases outside the gene matches. CDR1 SGHTS and CDR2 YDEGEE come from the germline V gene. The CDR3 is 16 residues long. The CDR3 DNA follows: TGTGCCAGCAGCTTGGCTAGCGGGAGAGTGGAAGAGACCCAGTACTTC. This sequence encodes CASSLASGRVEETQYF.

The chain has TRBV11-2 and TRBJ2-3; the D call may be TRBD1 or TRBD2 (6 bases each). Germline assignment: CDR1 SGHAT and CDR2 FQNNGV. Trimming took 5 bases from V and 3 from J, leaving 18 bases between them. The CDR3 length is 16 residues. CDR3: CASSAEGGRYTDTQYF. The CDR3 DNA sequence: TGTGCCAGCAGCGCCGAGGGGGGTCGGTATACAGATACGCAGTATTTT.

V usage is TRBV15 and J usage is TRBJ1-1; D not resolved. The V gene's germline CDR1 is LNHNV and CDR2 YYDKDF (reference sequence). The CDR3 contains 15 residues. Trimming removed 0 bases at V and 4 bases at J, with 12 bases between. In DNA, the CDR3 is TGTGCCACCAGCAGAGATCTTACGGGAGGCACTGAAGCTTTCTTT. This codes for CATSRDLTGGTEAFF.

The J gene is TRBJ2-1, the V gene TRBV5-1; 10 nucleotides line up with TRBD1. CDR3 size: 15 residues. V was clipped by 3 bases and J by 6 bases; unmatched bases: 6. Germline-derived CDR1 and CDR2 are SGHRS and YFSETQ. The CDR3 loop reads CASSWGDRGGNEQFF. CDR3 coding DNA: TGCGCCAGCAGCTGGGGGGACAGGGGCGGCAATGAGCAGTTCTTC.

There are a few counts of this clonotype. The chain combines TRBV12-3 or TRBV12-4 with TRBJ2-4; TRBD1 agrees at 7 bases. This CDR3 is built from 18 residues. V was pared by 4 bases and J by 2 bases, with 14 bases of the junction left unmatched. CDR3 coding DNA: TGTGCCAGCAGTTCCCTAAAATTCAACAGGGGAACCAAAAACATTCAGTACTTC. This codes for CASSSLKFNRGTKNIQYF.

This clonotype was observed a handful of times. This chain connects TRBV5-1 to TRBJ1-1; 12 nucleotides match TRBD1. Germline V gene data show CDR1 as SGHRS and CDR2 as YFSETQ. Trimming took 0 bases from V and 2 from J; bases not matched to a gene: 8. The CDR3 spans 18 residues. CDR3 sequence reads: CASSLGTGTGGVNTEAFF. The CDR3 bases are TGCGCCAGCAGCTTGGGAACCGGGACAGGGGGCGTTAACACTGAAGCTTTCTTT.

J is TRBJ2-1 and V is TRBV24-1, with 10 bases fitting TRBD2. J lost 2 bases, V lost 3 bases, and 3 bases had no gene match. Germline V gene data show CDR1 as KGHDR and CDR2 as SFDVKD. The CDR3 is made up of 16 amino acids. CDR3 protein: CATSDPTSGAYNEQFF. The CDR3 nucleotides are TGTGCCACCAGTGATCCTACTAGCGGGGCCTACAATGAGCAGTTCTTC.

This clonotype was seen a handful of times. This rearrangement joins TRBV29-1 to TRBJ2-5; 7 bases match TRBD2. CDR3 length: 14 amino acids. J was trimmed by 1 base and V by 7 bases; bases with no gene match: 9. Germline V gene sequence: CDR1 SQVTM, CDR2 ANQGSEA. CDR3 sequence: CSGRWLAAQETQYF. The CDR3 DNA follows: TGCAGCGGCAGATGGCTAGCGGCCCAAGAGACCCAGTACTTC.

There are a few counts of this clonotype. The rearrangement joins TRBV2 to TRBJ1-2; D gene uncertain. Trimming shortened V by 2 bases and J by 2 bases, and 9 bases separated the two germline ends. The CDR3 has 14 residues. In germline, CDR1 is SNHLY, CDR2 FYNNEI. The CDR3 DNA is TGTGCCAGCAGTGAATCTTCATTCAACTATGGCTACACCTTC. Encoded protein: CASSESSFNYGYTF.

The sample holds a few counts of this clonotype. The CDR3 sequence is CASRSMPGTSGNGGTTDTQYF. CDR3 DNA sequence: TGTGCCAGCAGGTCCATGCCCGGGACTAGCGGAAACGGGGGTACCACAGATACGCAGTATTTT. V is TRBV11-1 and J is TRBJ2-3; TRBD2 matches 11 bases. This CDR3 has 21 amino acids. Germline-derived CDR1 and CDR2 are SGHAT and FQDESV (reference sequence). J gave up 2 bases and V 6 bases, and 22 bases lay outside the gene matches.

V usage is TRBV9 and J usage is TRBJ1-1; TRBD1 is a possible D gene (5 bases). This CDR3 is built from 17 residues. Germline V gives CDR1 SGDLS, CDR2 YYNGEE. Trimming stripped 3 bases from V and 0 bases from J, with 18 bases between. CDR3 loop: CASSGLGGPGLNTEAFF. The CDR3 DNA sequence: TGTGCCAGCAGCGGGCTCGGGGGTCCTGGGCTGAACACTGAAGCTTTCTTT. The complete variable domain, with remaining parts taken from reference TRBV9 and TRBJ1-1, reads DSGVTQTPKHLITATGQRVTLRCSPRSGDLSVYWYQQSLDQGLQFLIQYYNGEERAKGNILERFSAQQFPDLHSELNLSSLELGDSALYFCASSGLGGPGLNTEAFFGQGTRLTVV.